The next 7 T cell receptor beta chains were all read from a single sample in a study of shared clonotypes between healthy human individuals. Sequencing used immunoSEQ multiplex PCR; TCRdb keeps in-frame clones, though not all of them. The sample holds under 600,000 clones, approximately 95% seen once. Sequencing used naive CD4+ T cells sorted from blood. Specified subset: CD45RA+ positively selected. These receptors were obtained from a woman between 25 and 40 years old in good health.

CDR3 sequence reads: CASSPSLNLNEQFF. The CDR3 DNA reads TGTGCCAGCAGTCCCTCCCTGAACCTGAATGAGCAGTTCTTC. This chain uses TRBV27 with TRBJ2-1, with D uncertain. There are 14 residues in the CDR3. In germline, CDR1 is MNHEY, CDR2 SMNVEV (reference sequence). V was cut by 5 bases and J by 7 bases, with 15 bases left in between.

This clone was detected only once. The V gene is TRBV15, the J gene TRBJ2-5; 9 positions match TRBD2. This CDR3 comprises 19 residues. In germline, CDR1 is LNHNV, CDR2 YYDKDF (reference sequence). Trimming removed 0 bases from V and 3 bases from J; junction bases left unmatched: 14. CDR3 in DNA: TGTGCCACCAGCAGAGATATCTCCTTTCTAGCGGGAAACGAAGAGACCCAGTACTTC. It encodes CATSRDISFLAGNEETQYF.

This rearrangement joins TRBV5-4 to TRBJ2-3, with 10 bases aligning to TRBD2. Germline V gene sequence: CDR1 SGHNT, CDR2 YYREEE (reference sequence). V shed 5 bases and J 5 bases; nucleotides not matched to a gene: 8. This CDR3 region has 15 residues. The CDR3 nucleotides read TGTGCCAGCAGATCCCTAGCGGGAGAGGGAGATACGCAGTATTTT. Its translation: CASRSLAGEGDTQYF.

The CDR3 sequence: CASSPLWTANTGELFF. DNA for the CDR3: TGTGCCAGCTCACCATTATGGACGGCGAACACCGGGGAGCTGTTTTTT. This chain connects TRBV18 to TRBJ2-2, with D hard to call. CDR3 length equals 16 residues. The germline V gene has CDR1 KGHSH and CDR2 LQKENI. Trimming removed 2 bases at V and 0 bases at J, with 10 bases between.

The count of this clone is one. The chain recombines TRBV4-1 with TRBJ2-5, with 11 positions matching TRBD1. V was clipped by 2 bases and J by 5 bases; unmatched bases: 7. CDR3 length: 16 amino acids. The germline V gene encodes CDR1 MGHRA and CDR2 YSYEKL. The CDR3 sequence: CASSQRGQGAGETQYF. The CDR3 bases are TGCGCCAGCAGCCAACGTGGACAGGGGGCCGGGGAGACCCAGTACTTC.

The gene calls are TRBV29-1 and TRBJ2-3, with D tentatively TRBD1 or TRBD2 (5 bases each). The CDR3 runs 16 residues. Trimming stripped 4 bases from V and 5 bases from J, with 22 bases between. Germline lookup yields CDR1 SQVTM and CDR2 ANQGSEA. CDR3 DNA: TGCAGCGTTGGAAATTATGGACGGGGCCCGGGAGATACGCAGTATTTT. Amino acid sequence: CSVGNYGRGPGDTQYF.

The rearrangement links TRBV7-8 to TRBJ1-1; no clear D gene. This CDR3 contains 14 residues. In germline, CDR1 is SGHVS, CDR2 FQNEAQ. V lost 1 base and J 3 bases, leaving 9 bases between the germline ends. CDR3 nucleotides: TGTGCCAGCAGCTTAGGCCGGGTCGACACTGAAGCTTTCTTT. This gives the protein CASSLGRVDTEAFF.